This is a list of T cell receptor beta chains from one sample in a study of identical twins. MiXCR was run by TCRdb on the 5' RACE reads, yielding one entry per CDR3 protein. The sample holds fewer than 500,000 distinct CDR3 sequences, about 24% seen once. This same sample was also taken into another study, of T cells expressing NK-cell markers.

Specimen: CD4+ T cells sorted from blood. The receptors derive from a woman between 18 and 29 years old in good health. Each CDR3 is given with its conserved first and last residue. D genes are given only for firm matches. A clone size is listed for some rows: how often the clone was seen (once, few, many), or a class if it is expanded.

V: TRBV20-1
J: TRBJ2-7
D: TRBD1
size: few
CDR3: CSASHPGGLEQYF
DNA: TGCAGTGCTAGCCACCCAGGGGGCCTTGAGCAGTACTTC

V: TRBV20-1
J: TRBJ2-5
D: NA
size: NA
CDR3: CSAKTRKGTQYF
DNA: TGCAGTGCTAAGACTAGAAAGGGGACCCAGTACTTC

V: TRBV5-1
J: TRBJ1-1
D: NA
size: NA
CDR3: CASSPGGGVTEAFF
DNA: TGCGCCAGCAGCCCCGGAGGGGGAGTAACTGAAGCTTTCTTT

V: TRBV12-3/TRBV12-4
J: TRBJ1-1
D: TRBD1
size: NA
CDR3: CASSLGTVVEAFF
DNA: TGTGCCAGCAGTTTGGGGACAGTTGTTGAAGCTTTCTTT

V: TRBV20-1
J: TRBJ2-1
D: TRBD2
size: NA
CDR3: CSAPGTSGYNEQFF
DNA: TGCAGTGCTCCCGGGACTAGCGGATACAATGAGCAGTTCTTC

V: TRBV12-3/TRBV12-4
J: TRBJ2-5
D: TRBD2
size: NA
CDR3: CASSSGLAGEETQYF
DNA: TGTGCCAGCAGTTCTGGACTAGCGGGGGAAGAGACCCAGTACTTC

V: TRBV7-6
J: TRBJ1-1
D: NA
size: few
CDR3: CASSLAARAMNTEAFF
DNA: TGTGCCAGCAGCTTAGCGGCCAGAGCCATGAACACTGAAGCTTTCTTT

V: TRBV12-3/TRBV12-4
J: TRBJ2-1
D: TRBD1
size: NA
CDR3: CASSSRTGSKFKFF
DNA: TGTGCCAGCAGTTCTAGGACAGGGAGTAAATTCAAGTTCTTC

V: TRBV6-5
J: TRBJ2-1
D: NA
size: NA
CDR3: CASSYAASSYNEQFF
DNA: TGTGCCAGCAGTTACGCGGCCAGCTCCTACAATGAGCAGTTCTTC

V: TRBV20-1
J: TRBJ1-1
D: TRBD1
size: NA
CDR3: CSARGEQGGTVSLEAFF
DNA: TGCAGTGCTAGAGGTGAGCAGGGGGGGACCGTGAGCCTAGAAGCTTTCTTT

V: TRBV7-2
J: TRBJ1-2
D: NA
size: few
CDR3: CASSQIEYGYTF
DNA: TGTGCCAGCAGCCAGATCGAGTATGGCTACACCTTC

V: TRBV13
J: TRBJ1-3
D: NA
size: few
CDR3: CASSLPRGGGNTIYF
DNA: TGTGCCAGCAGCTTACCACGGGGTGGCGGAAACACCATATATTTT

V: TRBV12-3/TRBV12-4
J: TRBJ2-3
D: TRBD2
size: NA
CDR3: CASSEIGLAGSTDTQYF
DNA: TGTGCCAGCAGCGAAATAGGGCTAGCGGGGAGCACAGATACGCAGTATTTT

V: TRBV4-2
J: TRBJ2-1
D: NA
size: NA
CDR3: CASSQEGRGPLSIEQFF
DNA: TGTGCCAGCAGCCAAGAGGGACGGGGGCCCCTAAGTATTGAGCAGTTCTTC

V: TRBV5-1
J: TRBJ2-7
D: TRBD1
size: NA
CDR3: CASASGTEYEQYF
DNA: TGCGCCAGCGCCTCCGGGACAGAGTACGAGCAGTACTTC

V: TRBV6-1
J: TRBJ2-5
D: TRBD2
size: NA
CDR3: CASSVIAGEETQYF
DNA: TGTGCCAGCAGCGTCATAGCGGGAGAAGAGACCCAGTACTTC

V: TRBV6-5
J: TRBJ2-5
D: TRBD2
size: few
CDR3: CASSYRGLAFQETQYF
DNA: TGTGCCAGCAGTTACAGGGGACTAGCGTTCCAAGAGACCCAGTACTTC

V: TRBV20-1
J: TRBJ2-7
D: TRBD1
size: few
CDR3: CSASRPGQVPYEQYF
DNA: TGCAGTGCTAGCCGGCCGGGACAGGTTCCCTACGAGCAGTACTTC

V: TRBV9
J: TRBJ2-1
D: TRBD1
size: NA
CDR3: CASSAQQGGLYNEQFF
DNA: TGTGCCAGCAGCGCACAACAGGGGGGTCTCTACAATGAGCAGTTCTTC

V: TRBV4-1
J: TRBJ1-2
D: TRBD1
size: few
CDR3: CASSPPGGRAGYTF
DNA: TGCGCCAGCAGCCCCCCAGGGGGGAGGGCTGGCTACACCTTC

V: TRBV7-9
J: TRBJ1-2
D: NA
size: NA
CDR3: CASSLAGVGYTF
DNA: TGTGCCAGCAGCTTAGCGGGGGTCGGCTACACCTTC

V: TRBV6-5
J: TRBJ2-7
D: NA
size: few
CDR3: CASSYGRGHEQYF
DNA: TGTGCCAGCAGTTACGGGCGCGGACACGAGCAGTACTTC

V: TRBV12-3/TRBV12-4
J: TRBJ2-3
D: NA
size: few
CDR3: CASRQRDRDTQYF
DNA: TGTGCCAGCAGACAAAGGGACCGAGATACGCAGTATTTT

V: TRBV20-1
J: TRBJ2-7
D: NA
size: few
CDR3: CSARTGSTYEQYF
DNA: TGCAGTGCTCGCACGGGGTCCACCTACGAGCAGTACTTC

V: TRBV3-1
J: TRBJ1-1
D: NA
size: many
CDR3: CASSQEAMQSEAFF
DNA: TGTGCCAGCAGCCAAGAAGCTATGCAGTCAGAGGCTTTCTTT

V: TRBV20-1
J: TRBJ1-5
D: TRBD1
size: few
CDR3: CSARVGQGHQPQHF
DNA: TGCAGTGCTAGAGTGGGACAGGGACATCAGCCCCAGCATTTT

V: TRBV12-3/TRBV12-4
J: TRBJ2-7
D: TRBD2
size: few
CDR3: CASSLVAGAGEQYF
DNA: TGTGCCAGCAGTCTGGTAGCGGGGGCGGGGGAGCAGTACTTC

V: TRBV2
J: TRBJ2-7
D: NA
size: few
CDR3: CASRWFRGGGYEQYF
DNA: TGTGCCTCAAGGTGGTTCAGGGGCGGGGGATACGAGCAGTACTTC

V: TRBV5-1
J: TRBJ2-5
D: NA
size: few
CDR3: CASRRNEPWETQYF
DNA: TGCGCCAGCAGAAGAAATGAACCTTGGGAGACCCAGTACTTC

V: TRBV5-5
J: TRBJ2-7
D: TRBD1
size: NA
CDR3: CASSLKPGQGSHEQYF
DNA: TGTGCCAGCAGCTTAAAACCGGGACAGGGATCCCACGAGCAGTACTTC

V: TRBV3-1
J: TRBJ2-1
D: TRBD2
size: NA
CDR3: CASSRTGLAGINEQFF
DNA: TGTGCCAGCAGCCGCACGGGATTAGCGGGAATCAATGAGCAGTTCTTC

V: TRBV4-3
J: TRBJ2-6
D: TRBD1
size: few
CDR3: CASSQDRGPGANVLTF
DNA: TGCGCCAGCAGCCAAGATAGGGGGCCCGGGGCCAACGTCCTGACTTTC

V: TRBV20-1
J: TRBJ2-1
D: TRBD2
size: NA
CDR3: CSATGTSGSRDEQFF
DNA: TGCAGTGCTACTGGGACTAGCGGGAGTAGGGATGAGCAGTTCTTC